Each of the 6 T cell receptor beta chains below was sequenced from the same sample in a study of cytomegalovirus exposure and HLA in healthy donors. TCRdb's copy holds only in-frame clones and misses some; the assay was immunoSEQ multiplex PCR. The profile shows approximately 200,000 clones, 81% of them singletons. Sequenced input: PBMCs. These receptors all come from a woman in her 30s in good health and CMV-seronegative.

The V gene is TRBV28, the J gene TRBJ2-5; tentatively, D is TRBD2 (6 bases). The CDR3 runs 15 residues. The germline CDR1 and CDR2 sequences are MDHEN and SYDVKM. V gave up 5 bases and J gave up 5 bases, with 18 bases separating them. CDR3 coding DNA: TGTGCCAGCAGTCTCCCAAGCGGGTCTAGGGAGACCCAGTACTTC. This encodes CASSLPSGSRETQYF. The variable domain in full, completed from reference TRBV28 and TRBJ2-5, reads DVKVTQSSRYLVKRTGEKVFLECVQDMDHENMFWYRQDPGLGLRLIYFSYDVKMKEKGDIPEGYSVSREKKERFSLILESASTNQTSMYLCASSLPSGSRETQYFGPGTRLLVL.

The J gene is TRBJ2-7, the V gene TRBV27; 13 positions agree with TRBD2. CDR1 is MNHEY, CDR2 SMNVEV, per germline (reference sequence). The junction had 5 bases not matched to a gene; V was cut back by 9 bases and J by 3 bases. The CDR3 sequence is 14 residues long. CDR3 coding DNA: TGTGCCAGTAAAAGGACTAGCGGGAGCTACGAGCAGTACTTC. Translation gives CASKRTSGSYEQYF.

The rearrangement joins TRBV7-2 to TRBJ2-7, with 7 bases identical to TRBD1. Trimming cost V 3 bases and J 1 base; bases outside gene matches: 12. This CDR3 has 17 amino acids. Germline CDR1 is SGHTA and CDR2 is FQGNSA. CDR3 bases: TGTGCCAGCAGCTTTACCCCGACAGGGCCCCCATCCTACGAGCAGTACTTC. Its protein is CASSFTPTGPPSYEQYF. Full variable domain (missing parts from reference TRBV7-2 and TRBJ2-7): GAGVSQSPSNKVTEKGKDVELRCDPISGHTALYWYRQSLGQGLEFLIYFQGNSAPDKSGLPSDRFSAERTGGSVSTLTIQRTQQEDSAVYLCASSFTPTGPPSYEQYFGPGTRLTVT.

This chain uses TRBV25-1 with TRBJ1-4, with 8 bases fitting TRBD1. J was trimmed by 7 bases and V by 1 base; bases with no gene match: 8. In germline, CDR1 is MGHDK, CDR2 SYGVNS. CDR3 length: 16 amino acids. The DNA of the CDR3 is TGTGCCAGCAGTGAATTTAAAGGGACAGGAAGTGAAAAACTGTTTTTT. This sequence encodes CASSEFKGTGSEKLFF.

The chain uses TRBV18 and TRBJ2-1, with D possibly being TRBD2 (5 bases). The germline CDR1 and CDR2 sequences are KGHSH and LQKENI. The CDR3 covers 13 residues. V lost 1 base and J 10 bases, leaving 11 bases between the germline ends. The CDR3 nucleotides are TGTGCCAGCTCACCACTGACGGAGGCGGAGCAGTTCTTC. Translation: CASSPLTEAEQFF.

The count of this clone is one. In the same sample, other DNA sequences code for this CDR3. The chain couples TRBV4-1 to TRBJ2-2; a weak D match, TRBD1 (6 bases). This CDR3 is 14 amino acids long. CDR1 is MGHRA, CDR2 YSYEKL, per germline. V lost 0 bases, J lost 4 bases, and 6 bases lay in between. The CDR3 bases are TGCGCCAGCAGCCAAGAAGGGGGCACCGGGGAGCTGTTTTTT. Its translation: CASSQEGGTGELFF.